These 15 T cell receptor beta chains came from one sample sequenced in a study of neurological immune-mediated disorders. TCRdb ran MiXCR on the 5' RACE reads and lists one entry per CDR3 protein. The table has about 51,000 distinct CDR3 sequences, approximately 15% seen once. The sample was PBMCs. Receptors originate from a man aged 55 to 69 in good health.

There are many counts of this clonotype. The chain has TRBV4-2 and TRBJ1-2; 9 positions agree with TRBD1. Germline CDR1 and CDR2: LGHNA and YNFKEQ. This CDR3 comprises 16 residues. V trimming: 4 bases; J trimming: 5 bases; junction bases outside the gene matches: 11. CDR3 sequence reads: CASSPRTGQGLYGYTF. CDR3 in DNA: TGTGCCAGCAGCCCCCGCACGGGACAGGGATTGTATGGCTACACCTTC.

This clonotype was recorded many times. The chain has TRBV6-2 or TRBV6-3 and TRBJ2-7; possible D gene TRBD1, 6 bases. The germline gives CDR1 MNHEY, CDR2 SVGEGT. V lost 8 bases and J 0 bases, leaving 11 bases between the germline ends. This CDR3 comprises 13 residues. The CDR3: CASWGRGSYEQYF. CDR3 DNA sequence: TGTGCCAGCTGGGGCAGGGGCTCCTACGAGCAGTACTTC.

The DNA of the CDR3 is TGTGCCAGCAGTGAAGCCGGAAGGGCAGATACGCAGTATTTT. Protein: CASSEAGRADTQYF. V usage is TRBV6-1 and J usage is TRBJ2-3; D gene ambiguous. Germline CDR1 is MNHNS and CDR2 is SASEGT. V was trimmed by 0 bases and J by 4 bases, leaving 8 bases between them. This CDR3 is 14 amino acids long.

A remark on this clonotype: This may come from a read error, since a much larger clone is one base off. This chain joins TRBV20-1 and TRBJ2-7; D may match TRBD1 or TRBD2 (6 bases each). This CDR3 has 14 residues. Germline CDR1 is DFQATT and CDR2 is SNEGSKA (reference sequence). The V and J ends lost 3 bases and 7 bases respectively, with 19 bases between them. The DNA for the CDR3 is TGCAGTGCTAGTTCGCGGGACATACCTTGGGAGCAGTACTTC. It specifies CSASSRDIPWEQYF.

This clonotype was counted at least ten times. The chain is built from TRBV9 and TRBJ2-1, with D perhaps given as TRBD1 or TRBD2 (5 bases each). The V gene lost 0 bases and the J gene lost 3 bases, with 10 bases spanning the gap. This CDR3 spans 15 amino acids. Germline lookup yields CDR1 SGDLS and CDR2 YYNGEE. CDR3 coding DNA: TGTGCCAGCAGCGTAGGGGGGAAGCTCTACAATGAGCAGTTCTTC. Protein sequence: CASSVGGKLYNEQFF.

This clonotype has at least ten counts. The chain recombines TRBV12-3 or TRBV12-4 with TRBJ1-5, with a possible D match to TRBD1 (5 bases). The length of the CDR3 is 14 residues. V was pared by 0 bases and J by 4 bases, with 7 bases between. CDR3: CASSLAAGNQPQHF. Here the CDR3 DNA reads TGTGCCAGCAGTTTAGCGGCAGGGAATCAGCCCCAGCATTTT.

This clonotype occurred many times. The J gene is TRBJ2-1, the V gene TRBV6-6, with D tentatively TRBD1 (6 bases). Germline values: CDR1 MNHNY, CDR2 SVGAGI (reference sequence). The CDR3 contains 14 residues. With 2 bases removed from V and 5 bases from J, the gap between germline ends came to 10 bases. In DNA, the CDR3 is TGTGCCAGCAGTTACCCAGGGGATCACAATGAGCAGTTCTTC. Translating gives CASSYPGDHNEQFF.

This clonotype occurred many times. The V and J genes are TRBV29-1 and TRBJ2-7; 7 bases agree with TRBD2. Trimming took 5 bases from V and 4 from J; bases not matched to a gene: 2. This CDR3 is built from 11 residues. CDR1 and CDR2 (germline): SQVTM, ANQGSEA. The CDR3 DNA reads TGCAGCGTTTCGGGGGGTTACGAGCAGTACTTC. Translated, it gives CSVSGGYEQYF.

Many counts were recorded for this clonotype. J is TRBJ2-7 and V is TRBV27; 9 nucleotides agree with TRBD1. The J segment lost 3 bases and the V segment lost 7 bases, leaving 13 bases of the junction unmatched. The CDR3 is made up of 16 amino acids. Germline values: CDR1 MNHEY, CDR2 SMNVEV (reference sequence). The chain's CDR3 is CASNPARGQGIYEQYF. The CDR3 DNA follows: TGTGCCAGCAACCCGGCTCGGGGACAGGGAATCTACGAGCAGTACTTC.

This sequence joins TRBV6-5 and TRBJ2-7; D is unclear. The CDR3 has 14 amino acids. V lost 0 bases and J 2 bases, leaving 8 bases between the germline ends. Looked up from germline, CDR1 is MNHEY and CDR2 is SVGAGI. In DNA form, the CDR3 reads TGTGCCAGCAGTTACTCGTGGACGGCCTACGAGCAGTACTTC. Its translation: CASSYSWTAYEQYF.

This clonotype was detected many times. The CDR3 sequence: CASSPGTSEDTQYF. CDR3 DNA sequence: TGCGCCAGCAGCCCCGGGACTAGCGAAGATACGCAGTATTTT. The gene calls are TRBV5-1 and TRBJ2-3; 10 nucleotides align to TRBD2. Trimming took 4 bases from V and 5 from J; bases not matched to a gene: 4. Germline CDR1 reads SGHRS; CDR2 reads YFSETQ. The CDR3 is 14 amino acids.

There are many counts of this clonotype. The rearrangement joins TRBV5-1 to TRBJ2-5, with TRBD2 matching 7 bases. Trimming at V came to 2 bases and at J to 1 base, leaving 11 bases not matched to a gene. Germline CDR1 and CDR2: SGHRS and YFSETQ. The CDR3 totals 17 residues. The CDR3 loop reads CASSFGAGAVAQETQYF. The CDR3, as DNA: TGCGCCAGCAGCTTCGGCGCGGGAGCGGTAGCCCAAGAGACCCAGTACTTC.

This clonotype has just a few counts. This chain joins TRBV4-3 and TRBJ2-1, with TRBD1 identical over 9 bases. The CDR3 spans 14 residues. Germline values: CDR1 LGHNA, CDR2 YSLEER. J was trimmed by 7 bases and V by 4 bases; bases with no gene match: 5. In nucleotides, the CDR3 is TGCGCCAGCAGCCCAACAGGGGGCCGGAATGAGCAGTTCTTC. This codes for CASSPTGGRNEQFF.

In its sample, this clonotype was seen a few times. This chain links TRBV7-2 with TRBJ2-5; TRBD2 matches 7 bases. The germline V gene has CDR1 SGHTA and CDR2 FQGNSA. V was pared by 1 base and J by 0 bases, with 5 bases of the junction left unmatched. The CDR3 has 16 residues. CDR3 sequence reads: CASSLGSSGYQETQYF. CDR3 in DNA: TGTGCCAGCAGCTTAGGGTCTAGCGGTTACCAAGAGACCCAGTACTTC.

In its sample, this clonotype was seen many times. The V gene is TRBV12-3 or TRBV12-4, the J gene TRBJ1-4; D ambiguous. With 3 bases removed from V and 5 bases from J, the gap between germline ends came to 4 bases. The CDR3 extends over 12 amino acids. The CDR3 sequence is CASSFRNEKLFF. Written as DNA, the CDR3 is TGTGCCAGCAGTTTCAGAAATGAAAAACTGTTTTTT.